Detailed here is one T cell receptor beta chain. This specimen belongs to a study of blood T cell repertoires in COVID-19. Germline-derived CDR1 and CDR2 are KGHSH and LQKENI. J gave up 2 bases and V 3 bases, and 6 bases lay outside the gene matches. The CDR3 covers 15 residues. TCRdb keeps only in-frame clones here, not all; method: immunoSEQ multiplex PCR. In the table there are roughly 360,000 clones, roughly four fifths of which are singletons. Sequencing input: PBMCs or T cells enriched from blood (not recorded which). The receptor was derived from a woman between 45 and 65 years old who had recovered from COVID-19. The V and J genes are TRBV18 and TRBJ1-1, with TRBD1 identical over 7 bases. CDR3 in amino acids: CASSPSTGINTEAFF. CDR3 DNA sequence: TGTGCCAGCTCACCGTCGACAGGGATTAACACTGAAGCTTTCTTT.